This T cell receptor beta chain was retrieved from a study of T cells in Graves' hyperthyroidism and ophthalmopathy. Amplification yielded TCR beta CDR3 regions, with RNA transcripts as the source. The primer set for the first-round RT-PCR of the TCR CDR3 was HTBI. TCRdb re-analysed the multiplex PCR reads in MiXCR, keeping a single row per CDR3 protein. The sample carries 480,000 or so distinct CDR3 sequences, approximately 48% recorded once. Findings and caveats of the study: Appearing also in blood were most of the thyroid clonotypes expanded above 0.001. With a median lead of 6.5 months before onset, the model predicted ophthalmopathy. Researchers report that a 13 V-J model separated ophthalmopathy from stable hyperthyroidism.

On this clonotype: Its cognate antigen is unknown.

Germline CDR1 SGDLS, CDR2 YYNGEE. This CDR3 spans 14 amino acids. V was pared by 6 bases and J by 5 bases, with 10 bases of the junction left unmatched. The sequenced material came from peripheral blood or thyroid tissue (not recorded which). The receptor's source is an adult woman with Graves' disease, either hyperthyroidism or ophthalmopathy (not recorded which). The chain has TRBV9 and TRBJ2-5, with 7 bases aligning to TRBD2. CDR3 DNA: TGTGCCAGCAAAGGCGTCGGGGAGGGCGAGACCCAGTACTTC. This codes for CASKGVGEGETQYF. Together with reference TRBV9 and TRBJ2-5, the CDR3 gives the full variable domain: DSGVTQTPKHLITATGQRVTLRCSPRSGDLSVYWYQQSLDQGLQFLIQYYNGEERAKGNILERFSAQQFPDLHSELNLSSLELGDSALYFCASKGVGEGETQYFGPGTRLLVL.